This TCR beta chain was sequenced in a study of T cells in Graves' hyperthyroidism and ophthalmopathy. Study-level findings and limits: The majority of expanded thyroid clonotypes above 0.001 also appeared in blood.

Comment on this clonotype: Antigen unknown.

It was RNA transcripts that yielded the amplified TCR beta CDR3 regions. With the HTBI primer set, the TCR CDR3 went through a first round of RT-PCR. MiXCR, applied by TCRdb to the multiplex PCR reads, yields one record per CDR3 protein. Here the sample spans around 350,000 distinct CDR3 sequences, roughly 19% being singletons. Trimming pared 6 bases from V and 3 bases from J, leaving 11 bases between. The CDR3 runs to 13 residues. Germline V CDR1 and CDR2: MDHEN, SYDVKM. Each patient was aged 18 to 65 and had newly diagnosed hyperthyroidism of under 2 months' duration. The rearrangement links TRBV28 to TRBJ1-2; weak D call: TRBD1 (6 bases). The TCR was taken from a woman aged 18-35 years with Graves' hyperthyroidism. The specimen was blood. The CDR3 nucleotides read TGTGCCAGCAGCCAGGGGAGGGACTATGGCTACACCTTC. It encodes CASSQGRDYGYTF.